These T cell receptor beta chains were read from a single sample in a study of control samples from healthy donors and cancer patients. Sequencing used immunoSEQ multiplex PCR; TCRdb keeps in-frame clones, though not all of them. The sample gives some 140,000 clones, about 93% of which show up once; approximately 15% is in the top ten. The specimen sequenced was PBMCs. All receptors derive from a man aged 60-69 years with colorectal cancer. Both conserved end residues are part of each CDR3. Each record gives: V gene, clone size, D gene, J gene, CDR3 protein, CDR3 DNA. D genes are given only for firm matches. Rows give clone size only sometimes, using once, few, many, or a class for an expanded clone.

V gene: TRBV27; clone size: NA; D gene: TRBD2; J gene: TRBJ2-7; CDR3 protein: CASTKAAGGSSYEQYF; CDR3 DNA: TGTGCCAGCACCAAAGCAGCGGGGGGGTCCTCCTACGAGCAGTACTTC
V gene: TRBV5-1; clone size: NA; D gene: TRBD2; J gene: TRBJ2-3; CDR3 protein: CASSLGAGESTDTQYF; CDR3 DNA: TGCGCCAGCAGCTTGGGAGCGGGGGAAAGCACAGATACGCAGTATTTT
V gene: TRBV5-1; clone size: once; D gene: NA; J gene: TRBJ2-2; CDR3 protein: CASTSGVPFTGELFF; CDR3 DNA: TGCGCCAGCACCTCAGGGGTCCCGTTCACCGGGGAGCTGTTTTTT
V gene: TRBV4-2; clone size: NA; D gene: TRBD1; J gene: TRBJ2-7; CDR3 protein: CASSQDLLPGQAFYEQYF; CDR3 DNA: TGTGCCAGCAGCCAAGACCTCCTACCGGGACAGGCTTTCTACGAGCAGTACTTC
V gene: TRBV18; clone size: NA; D gene: NA; J gene: TRBJ2-7; CDR3 protein: CASSLSLGEQYF; CDR3 DNA: TGTGCCAGCTCACTCAGCCTGGGCGAGCAGTACTTC
V gene: TRBV7-2; clone size: NA; D gene: NA; J gene: TRBJ1-5; CDR3 protein: CASSLGGVGQPQHF; CDR3 DNA: TGTGCCAGCAGCTTAGGCGGGGTAGGCCAGCCCCAGCATTTT
V gene: TRBV7-9; clone size: NA; D gene: TRBD1; J gene: TRBJ2-7; CDR3 protein: CASTADRGPYEQYF; CDR3 DNA: TGTGCCAGCACCGCCGACAGGGGACCCTACGAGCAGTACTTC
V gene: TRBV6-5; clone size: NA; D gene: TRBD2; J gene: TRBJ2-2; CDR3 protein: CASSYGLADDTGELFF; CDR3 DNA: TGTGCCAGCAGTTACGGACTAGCGGACGACACCGGGGAGCTGTTTTTT
V gene: TRBV24-1; clone size: NA; D gene: NA; J gene: TRBJ2-1; CDR3 protein: CATRRRGSLGVRQFF; CDR3 DNA: TGTGCCACCCGTAGGAGGGGGTCGTTAGGAGTCAGGCAGTTCTTC
V gene: TRBV28; clone size: NA; D gene: NA; J gene: TRBJ2-1; CDR3 protein: CASSAPGGTTYNEQFF; CDR3 DNA: TGTGCCAGCAGTGCGCCCGGCGGAACAACGTACAATGAGCAGTTCTTC
V gene: TRBV5-1; clone size: NA; D gene: NA; J gene: TRBJ1-2; CDR3 protein: CASSLDNSRGGGYTF; CDR3 DNA: TGCGCCAGCAGCTTGGACAATAGCAGGGGAGGGGGCTACACCTTC
V gene: TRBV5-5; clone size: NA; D gene: NA; J gene: TRBJ1-1; CDR3 protein: CASRSDPRGTEAFF; CDR3 DNA: TGTGCCAGTAGGAGCGATCCTAGAGGGACTGAAGCTTTCTTT
V gene: TRBV9; clone size: NA; D gene: NA; J gene: TRBJ1-2; CDR3 protein: CASSVENLALTF; CDR3 DNA: TGTGCCAGCAGCGTAGAAAACCTTGCCCTCACCTTC
V gene: TRBV7-6; clone size: NA; D gene: TRBD1; J gene: TRBJ2-2; CDR3 protein: CASSLEVLRQGGGRGRDGELFF; CDR3 DNA: TGTGCCAGCAGCTTAGAGGTTCTACGACAGGGTGGTGGACGGGGCCGTGACGGGGAGCTGTTTTTT
V gene: TRBV28; clone size: NA; D gene: TRBD2; J gene: TRBJ2-1; CDR3 protein: CASSPPSGGALEQFF; CDR3 DNA: TGTGCCAGCAGCCCTCCGAGCGGGGGGGCCCTTGAGCAGTTCTTC
V gene: TRBV6-2/TRBV6-3; clone size: NA; D gene: NA; J gene: TRBJ1-2; CDR3 protein: CASSQGQSVYGYTF; CDR3 DNA: TGTGCCAGCAGTCAAGGACAGTCAGTCTATGGCTACACCTTC
V gene: TRBV6-5; clone size: NA; D gene: NA; J gene: TRBJ1-5; CDR3 protein: CASSYPYRAGQPQHF; CDR3 DNA: TGTGCCAGCAGTTACCCCTACAGGGCGGGTCAGCCCCAGCATTTT
V gene: TRBV27; clone size: once; D gene: NA; J gene: TRBJ2-5; CDR3 protein: CASSFRYQGYGETQYF; CDR3 DNA: TGTGCCAGCAGTTTCCGTTATCAGGGATATGGAGAGACCCAGTACTTC
V gene: TRBV5-6; clone size: NA; D gene: NA; J gene: TRBJ2-5; CDR3 protein: CASSPRGMGIETQYF; CDR3 DNA: TGTGCCAGCAGCCCAAGGGGGATGGGGATAGAGACCCAGTACTTC
V gene: TRBV6-5; clone size: once; D gene: TRBD2; J gene: TRBJ2-5; CDR3 protein: CASKAGGSGETQYF; CDR3 DNA: TGTGCCAGCAAAGCGGGGGGGTCCGGGGAGACCCAGTACTTC
V gene: TRBV5-1; clone size: NA; D gene: TRBD1; J gene: TRBJ2-7; CDR3 protein: CASSWQGQDYEQYF; CDR3 DNA: TGCGCCAGCAGCTGGCAGGGACAGGACTACGAGCAGTACTTC
V gene: TRBV5-1; clone size: NA; D gene: TRBD2; J gene: TRBJ2-5; CDR3 protein: CASSPPGGETQYF; CDR3 DNA: TGCGCCAGCAGCCCCCCGGGAGGAGAGACCCAGTACTTC
V gene: TRBV5-1; clone size: NA; D gene: TRBD1; J gene: TRBJ1-2; CDR3 protein: CASSSTGQGSNYGYTF; CDR3 DNA: TGCGCCAGCAGTTCCACGGGACAGGGATCGAACTATGGCTACACCTTC
V gene: TRBV5-4; clone size: few; D gene: TRBD2; J gene: TRBJ2-2; CDR3 protein: CASSETSGGTGELFF; CDR3 DNA: TGTGCCAGCAGCGAGACTAGCGGGGGCACCGGGGAGCTGTTTTTT
V gene: TRBV4-1; clone size: NA; D gene: TRBD2; J gene: TRBJ2-5; CDR3 protein: CASSQGTSGGAQETQYF; CDR3 DNA: TGCGCCAGCAGCCAAGGGACTAGCGGGGGGGCTCAGGAGACCCAGTACTTC
V gene: TRBV5-1; clone size: NA; D gene: NA; J gene: TRBJ2-3; CDR3 protein: CASSSGVRADTQYF; CDR3 DNA: TGCGCCAGCAGCTCGGGGGTCAGGGCAGATACGCAGTATTTT
V gene: TRBV6-5; clone size: NA; D gene: NA; J gene: TRBJ2-1; CDR3 protein: CASSYSSTPPYNEQFF; CDR3 DNA: TGTGCCAGCAGTTACTCGAGCACTCCACCCTACAATGAGCAGTTCTTC
V gene: TRBV6-5; clone size: NA; D gene: NA; J gene: TRBJ1-2; CDR3 protein: CALYPNGPYGYTF; CDR3 DNA: TGTGCCCTTTACCCCAACGGCCCCTATGGCTACACCTTC
V gene: TRBV9; clone size: once; D gene: NA; J gene: TRBJ2-2; CDR3 protein: CASSVNTGELFF; CDR3 DNA: TGTGCCAGCAGCGTCAACACCGGGGAGCTGTTTTTT
V gene: TRBV15; clone size: NA; D gene: TRBD1; J gene: TRBJ2-5; CDR3 protein: CATSSSPTGPRIETQYF; CDR3 DNA: TGTGCCACCAGCAGTTCCCCGACAGGGCCGAGGATAGAGACCCAGTACTTC
V gene: TRBV19; clone size: NA; D gene: NA; J gene: TRBJ2-5; CDR3 protein: CASSRPGVQETQYF; CDR3 DNA: TGTGCCAGTAGTCGGCCGGGGGTGCAGGAGACCCAGTACTTC
V gene: TRBV6-4; clone size: NA; D gene: TRBD1; J gene: TRBJ2-2; CDR3 protein: CASSSQGFGTGELFF; CDR3 DNA: TGTGCCAGCTCTTCACAGGGGTTTGGAACCGGGGAGCTGTTTTTT
V gene: TRBV11-2; clone size: NA; D gene: TRBD2; J gene: TRBJ2-3; CDR3 protein: CASSYLAGGTSTDTQYF; CDR3 DNA: TGTGCCAGCAGCTACCTAGCGGGGGGAACTAGCACAGATACGCAGTATTTT
V gene: TRBV4-1; clone size: NA; D gene: NA; J gene: TRBJ2-3; CDR3 protein: CASSQDPGRSDTQYF; CDR3 DNA: TGCGCCAGCAGCCAAGATCCAGGGAGGTCAGATACGCAGTATTTT
V gene: TRBV24-1; clone size: NA; D gene: NA; J gene: TRBJ1-1; CDR3 protein: CATSDSGNTEAFF; CDR3 DNA: TGTGCCACCAGTGATTCGGGAAACACTGAAGCTTTCTTT
V gene: TRBV11-2; clone size: NA; D gene: TRBD1; J gene: TRBJ2-7; CDR3 protein: CASSLGTGSYEQYF; CDR3 DNA: TGTGCCAGCAGCTTAGGGACAGGCTCCTACGAGCAGTACTTC
V gene: TRBV19; clone size: NA; D gene: TRBD1; J gene: TRBJ2-6; CDR3 protein: CASSIGTGRSGANVLTF; CDR3 DNA: TGTGCCAGTAGTATTGGGACAGGGCGCTCTGGGGCCAACGTCCTGACTTTC
V gene: TRBV6-5; clone size: NA; D gene: NA; J gene: TRBJ2-2; CDR3 protein: CASSYDRLTGELFF; CDR3 DNA: TGTGCCAGCAGTTACGACAGACTCACCGGGGAGCTGTTTTTT
V gene: TRBV5-4; clone size: NA; D gene: TRBD2; J gene: TRBJ2-5; CDR3 protein: CASSPRGSGYQETQYF; CDR3 DNA: TGTGCCAGCAGCCCAAGGGGTAGCGGGTACCAAGAGACCCAGTACTTC
V gene: TRBV19; clone size: NA; D gene: TRBD1; J gene: TRBJ2-7; CDR3 protein: CASSTNDRVGREQYF; CDR3 DNA: TGTGCCAGTAGTACTAACGACAGGGTGGGACGCGAGCAGTACTTC
V gene: TRBV28; clone size: NA; D gene: TRBD1; J gene: TRBJ1-5; CDR3 protein: CASSPPAGTGDDQPQHF; CDR3 DNA: TGTGCCAGCAGTCCACCGGCCGGGACAGGGGACGATCAGCCCCAGCATTTT
V gene: TRBV18; clone size: NA; D gene: NA; J gene: TRBJ1-1; CDR3 protein: CASSDWRRKNTEAFF; CDR3 DNA: TGTGCCAGCTCCGACTGGAGACGGAAGAACACTGAAGCTTTCTTT
V gene: TRBV6-2/TRBV6-3; clone size: NA; D gene: NA; J gene: TRBJ1-6; CDR3 protein: CASSYSPRSYNSPLHF; CDR3 DNA: TGTGCCAGCAGTTACTCGCCACGCTCCTATAATTCACCCCTCCACTTT
V gene: TRBV5-6; clone size: NA; D gene: NA; J gene: TRBJ1-6; CDR3 protein: CASSPRAGPGSPLHF; CDR3 DNA: TGTGCCAGCAGCCCGAGGGCAGGTCCCGGTTCACCCCTCCACTTT
V gene: TRBV19; clone size: NA; D gene: TRBD1; J gene: TRBJ2-7; CDR3 protein: CATRGQGTVGSYEQYF; CDR3 DNA: TGTGCCACCCGGGGACAGGGAACGGTCGGGTCCTACGAGCAGTACTTC
V gene: TRBV5-6; clone size: NA; D gene: NA; J gene: TRBJ1-2; CDR3 protein: CASTGNYGYTF; CDR3 DNA: TGTGCCAGCACGGGGAACTATGGCTACACCTTC
V gene: TRBV10-3; clone size: NA; D gene: TRBD1; J gene: TRBJ1-4; CDR3 protein: CAVQQGTNEKLFF; CDR3 DNA: TGTGCCGTACAACAGGGGACTAATGAAAAACTGTTTTTT
V gene: TRBV29-1; clone size: NA; D gene: TRBD1; J gene: TRBJ1-4; CDR3 protein: CSVEYPTGSEKLFF; CDR3 DNA: TGCAGCGTTGAGTACCCGACAGGGTCTGAAAAACTGTTTTTT
V gene: TRBV6-1; clone size: once; D gene: NA; J gene: TRBJ1-2; CDR3 protein: CASSLLYGYTF; CDR3 DNA: TGTGCCAGCAGCCTCCTCTATGGCTACACCTTC
V gene: TRBV5-1; clone size: NA; D gene: TRBD1; J gene: TRBJ1-2; CDR3 protein: CASSIQGQGANYGYTF; CDR3 DNA: TGCGCCAGCAGCATTCAAGGACAGGGCGCAAACTATGGCTACACCTTC
V gene: TRBV5-5; clone size: NA; D gene: TRBD1; J gene: TRBJ1-5; CDR3 protein: CASSFGDRGLGSNQPQHF; CDR3 DNA: TGTGCCAGCAGCTTTGGGGACAGGGGGCTAGGTAGCAATCAGCCCCAGCATTTT
V gene: TRBV5-1; clone size: NA; D gene: NA; J gene: TRBJ1-4; CDR3 protein: CASSLSAATNEKLFF; CDR3 DNA: TGCGCCAGCAGCTTATCGGCAGCAACTAATGAAAAACTGTTTTTT
V gene: TRBV6-5; clone size: NA; D gene: NA; J gene: TRBJ2-7; CDR3 protein: CASAPGLLSYEQYF; CDR3 DNA: TGTGCCAGCGCCCCCGGTCTCCTCTCCTACGAGCAGTACTTC